This T cell receptor (beta chain) was identified during a study of radiotherapy plus CTLA-4 blockade in lung cancer. Study summary: Patients showed objective responses in 15% to 20% of cases and disease control in roughly 34%. General study points: Early blood T cell clone dynamics, with interferon-beta, were reported to best predict response. TCR clones of tumor origin grew in blood after radiotherapy plus ipilimumab.

Only in-frame clones appear in the TCRdb table, and some are missing; sequencing was by immunoSEQ multiplex PCR. The sample shows about 62,000 clones, 60% to 80% of them seen only once. The study treated chemo-refractory metastatic non-small-cell lung cancer patients with focal radiation plus ipilimumab CTLA-4 blockade. This clone was found a few times. What it binds is unknown. This CDR3 is built from 15 residues. CDR1 SGDLS and CDR2 YYNGEE come from the germline V gene. Trimming removed 4 bases from V and 4 bases from J; junction bases left unmatched: 9. The clonotype was recovered from a human donor with non-small cell lung cancer who had a complete response to radiotherapy plus ipilimumab. Specimen: peripheral blood, collected from a patient treated with radiotherapy plus ipilimumab. The chain recombines TRBV9 with TRBJ1-2; TRBD1 aligns across 8 bases. In DNA, the CDR3 is TGTGCCAGCAGCCTCCGAGGGGACAGGAGCTATGGCTACACCTTC. It yields the protein CASSLRGDRSYGYTF.